Sequencing of this T cell receptor beta chain was carried out in a study of post-analysis software for immune sequencing data. This clonotype occurred a few times. Sequencing libraries made from TCR beta cDNA carried unique molecular identifiers. TCRdb used MiXCR to reprocess the PCR reads, holding one entry per CDR3 protein. The sample comprises approximately 690,000 distinct CDR3 sequences, 59% of which are singletons, and around 11% rests with the top ten. The TCR comes from a girl aged 2-15 years with multiple sclerosis. Specimen: blood.

This chain's CDR3 is CASSLRTRVGYGYTF. Written as DNA, the CDR3 is TGTGCCAGCAGCTTGAGGACACGGGTGGGGTATGGCTACACCTTC. The gene calls are TRBV7-2 and TRBJ1-2, with D perhaps matching TRBD1 (5 bases). From germline, CDR1 is SGHTA and CDR2 FQGNSA. The CDR3 loop spans 15 amino acids. The V end was cut by 3 bases, the J end by 5 bases, with 16 bases between. Together with reference TRBV7-2 and TRBJ1-2, the CDR3 gives the full variable domain: GAGVSQSPSNKVTEKGKDVELRCDPISGHTALYWYRQSLGQGLEFLIYFQGNSAPDKSGLPSDRFSAERTGGSVSTLTIQRTQQEDSAVYLCASSLRTRVGYGYTFGSGTRLTVV.